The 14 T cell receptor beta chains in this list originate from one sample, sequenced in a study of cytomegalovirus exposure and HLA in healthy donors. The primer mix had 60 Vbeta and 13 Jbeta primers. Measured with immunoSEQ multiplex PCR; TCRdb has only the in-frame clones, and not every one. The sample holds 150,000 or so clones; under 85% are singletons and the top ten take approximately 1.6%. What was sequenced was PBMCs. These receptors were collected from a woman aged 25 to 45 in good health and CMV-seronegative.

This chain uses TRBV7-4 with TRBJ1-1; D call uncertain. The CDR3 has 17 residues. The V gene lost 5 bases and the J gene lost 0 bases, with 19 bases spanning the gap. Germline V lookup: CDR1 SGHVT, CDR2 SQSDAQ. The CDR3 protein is CASSREVRPAMNTEAFF. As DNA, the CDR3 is TGTGCCAGCAGCCGGGAGGTTCGCCCCGCCATGAACACTGAAGCTTTCTTT.

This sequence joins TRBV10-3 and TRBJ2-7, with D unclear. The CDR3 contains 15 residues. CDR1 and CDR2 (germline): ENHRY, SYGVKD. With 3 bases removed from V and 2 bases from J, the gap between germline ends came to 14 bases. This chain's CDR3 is CAISDYAPRTYEQYF. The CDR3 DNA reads TGTGCCATCAGTGACTACGCACCTAGGACCTACGAGCAGTACTTC.

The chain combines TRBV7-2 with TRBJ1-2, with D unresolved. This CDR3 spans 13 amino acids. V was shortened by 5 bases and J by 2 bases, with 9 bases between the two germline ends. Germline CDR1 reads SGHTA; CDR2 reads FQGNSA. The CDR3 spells CASSEGVNYGYTF. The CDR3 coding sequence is TGTGCCAGCAGCGAGGGAGTCAACTATGGCTACACCTTC.

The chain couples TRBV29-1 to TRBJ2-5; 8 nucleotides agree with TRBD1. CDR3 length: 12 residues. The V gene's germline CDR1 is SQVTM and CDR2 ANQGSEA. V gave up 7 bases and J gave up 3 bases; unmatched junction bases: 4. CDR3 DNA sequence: TGCAGCGCTATGGGACAGGAAGAGACCCAGTACTTC. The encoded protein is CSAMGQEETQYF.

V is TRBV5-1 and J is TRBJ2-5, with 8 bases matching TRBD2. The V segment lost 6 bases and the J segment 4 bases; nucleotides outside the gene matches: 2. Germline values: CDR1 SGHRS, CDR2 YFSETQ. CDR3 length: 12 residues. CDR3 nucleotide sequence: TGCGCCAGCAACCGGGGGGGAGAGACCCAGTACTTC. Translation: CASNRGGETQYF.

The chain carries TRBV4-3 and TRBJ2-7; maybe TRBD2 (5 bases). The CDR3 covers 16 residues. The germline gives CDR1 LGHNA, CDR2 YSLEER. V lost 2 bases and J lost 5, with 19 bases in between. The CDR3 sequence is CASSQFPTGVADEQYF. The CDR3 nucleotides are TGCGCCAGCAGCCAATTCCCGACCGGGGTCGCTGACGAGCAGTACTTC.

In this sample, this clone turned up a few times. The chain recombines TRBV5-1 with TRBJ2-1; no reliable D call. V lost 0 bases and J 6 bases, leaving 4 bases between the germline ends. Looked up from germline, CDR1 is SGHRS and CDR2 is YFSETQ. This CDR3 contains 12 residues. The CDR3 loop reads CASSLAGNEQFF. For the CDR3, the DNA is TGCGCCAGCAGCTTGGCCGGCAATGAGCAGTTCTTC.

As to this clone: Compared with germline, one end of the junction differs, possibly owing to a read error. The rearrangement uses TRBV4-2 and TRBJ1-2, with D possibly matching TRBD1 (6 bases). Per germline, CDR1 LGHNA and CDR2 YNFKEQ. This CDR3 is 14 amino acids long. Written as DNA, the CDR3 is TGTGCCAGCAGCCCCGACAGGAACATCTATGGCTACCCCTTC. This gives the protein CASSPDRNIYGYPF.

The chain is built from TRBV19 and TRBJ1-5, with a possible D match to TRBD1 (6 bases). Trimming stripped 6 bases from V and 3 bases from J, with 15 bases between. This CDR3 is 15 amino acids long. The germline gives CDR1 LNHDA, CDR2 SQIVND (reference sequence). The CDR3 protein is CASRNRDGFNQPQHF. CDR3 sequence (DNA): TGTGCCAGTAGGAACAGGGACGGATTCAATCAGCCCCAGCATTTT.

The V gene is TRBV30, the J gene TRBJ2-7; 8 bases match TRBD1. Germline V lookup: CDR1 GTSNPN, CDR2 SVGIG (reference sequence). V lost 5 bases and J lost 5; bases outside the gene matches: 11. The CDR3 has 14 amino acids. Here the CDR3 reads CAWAPRDRQHEQYF. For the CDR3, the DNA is TGTGCCTGGGCCCCCCGGGACAGGCAGCACGAGCAGTACTTC.

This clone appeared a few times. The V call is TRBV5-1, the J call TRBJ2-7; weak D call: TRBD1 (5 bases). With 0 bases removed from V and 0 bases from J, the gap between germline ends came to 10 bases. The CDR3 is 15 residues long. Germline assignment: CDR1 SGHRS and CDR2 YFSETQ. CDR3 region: CASSLVFQGSYEQYF. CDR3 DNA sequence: TGCGCCAGCAGCTTGGTATTCCAGGGCTCCTACGAGCAGTACTTC.

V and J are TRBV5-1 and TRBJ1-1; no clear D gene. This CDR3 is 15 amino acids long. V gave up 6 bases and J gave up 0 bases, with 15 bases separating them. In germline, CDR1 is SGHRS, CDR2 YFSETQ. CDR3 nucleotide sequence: TGCGCCAGCACTACAGAACCAGCCATGAACACTGAAGCTTTCTTT. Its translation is CASTTEPAMNTEAFF.

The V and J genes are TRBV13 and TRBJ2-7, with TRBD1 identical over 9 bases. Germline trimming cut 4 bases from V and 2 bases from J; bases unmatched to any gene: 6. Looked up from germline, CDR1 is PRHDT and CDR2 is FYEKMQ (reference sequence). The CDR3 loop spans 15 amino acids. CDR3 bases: TGTGCCAGCAGCTCCTTCGGGACAGGGCCCTACGAGCAGTACTTC. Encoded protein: CASSSFGTGPYEQYF.

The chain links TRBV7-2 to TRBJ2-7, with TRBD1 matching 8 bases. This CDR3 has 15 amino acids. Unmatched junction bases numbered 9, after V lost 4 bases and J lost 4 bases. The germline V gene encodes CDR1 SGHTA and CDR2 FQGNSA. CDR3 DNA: TGTGCCAGCAGCTCGGCAGGCGACAGGGGTTACGAGCAGTACTTC. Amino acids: CASSSAGDRGYEQYF.